A single sample is the source of the 13 T cell receptor beta chains below, sequenced in a study of Ad26.COV2.S vaccination and SARS-CoV-2 variants. Data came from immunoSEQ multiplex PCR; TCRdb stores just in-frame clones and leaves some out. This table holds over 350,000 clones, around nine tenths found once. Treatment: about 20 received Ad26.COV2.S at low or high dose, single or two shots; about 5 received placebo; per-sample allocation not given. Sampling was done on day 63 after the first vaccine or placebo injection. The sample here was peripheral blood, taken in a trial of Ad26.COV2.S vaccine versus placebo. All receptors come from a person between 18 and 65 years old who received the Ad26.COV2.S COVID-19 vaccine or a placebo.

V gene TRBV7-2 combines with J gene TRBJ1-1; a weak D match, TRBD1 (6 bases). V was shortened by 3 bases and J by 0 bases, with 11 bases between the two germline ends. CDR3 length: 15 residues. CDR1 and CDR2 (germline): SGHTA, FQGNSA. CDR3 DNA: TGTGCCAGCAGCTTTACAGGGTCCATGAACACTGAAGCTTTCTTT. This codes for CASSFTGSMNTEAFF.

V is TRBV23-1 and J is TRBJ2-7; D unresolved. TRBV23-1 falls under the ORF class, with uncertain function. V was pared by 0 bases and J by 0 bases, with 12 bases between. The CDR3 runs to 16 residues. CDR3 nucleotide sequence: TGCGCCAGCAGTCAATCACCGGACGTGAACTCCTACGAGCAGTACTTC. This encodes CASSQSPDVNSYEQYF.

The V gene is TRBV4-1, the J gene TRBJ2-2; D perhaps matches TRBD2 (6 bases). Trimming took 2 bases from V and 5 from J, leaving 15 bases between them. CDR1 is MGHRA and CDR2 is YSYEKL in the germline V gene. This CDR3 contains 16 residues. CDR3 residues: CASSQTRLVWTGELFF. CDR3 DNA sequence: TGCGCCAGCAGCCAAACACGACTAGTGTGGACCGGGGAGCTGTTTTTT.

J is TRBJ1-4 and V is TRBV4-2; TRBD1 matches at 7 bases. In germline, CDR1 is LGHNA, CDR2 YNFKEQ. This CDR3 has 16 amino acids. The junction had 8 bases not matched to a gene; V was cut back by 0 bases and J by 7 bases. DNA for the CDR3: TGTGCCAGCAGCCAAGAGTGGGGACAGTGGATTGAAAAACTGTTTTTT. Amino acids: CASSQEWGQWIEKLFF.

The chain carries TRBV5-1 and TRBJ1-2; D remains ambiguous. V was pared by 4 bases and J by 0 bases, with 10 bases between. Germline CDR1 is SGHRS and CDR2 is YFSETQ. CDR3 length: 14 residues. The CDR3 region has the DNA TGCGCCAGCAGCCTCGACACCCCTAACTATGGCTACACCTTC. Protein product: CASSLDTPNYGYTF.

The gene calls are TRBV27 and TRBJ1-1; D unclear. V gave up 10 bases and J gave up 3 bases, with 15 bases separating them. CDR3 length equals 13 residues. Germline CDR1 and CDR2: MNHEY and SMNVEV (reference sequence). The CDR3 nucleotides are TGTGCCACCGCCCCCCCTGGGTACACTGAAGCTTTCTTT. It translates to CATAPPGYTEAFF.

This chain uses TRBV4-1 with TRBJ2-3; D unclear. This CDR3 comprises 13 residues. Germline V gives CDR1 MGHRA, CDR2 YSYEKL. V dropped 4 bases and J dropped 4 bases, with 9 bases sitting between them. The CDR3 loop is CASSLIGADTQYF. The CDR3 DNA sequence: TGCGCCAGCAGCCTGATTGGGGCAGATACGCAGTATTTT.

The gene calls are TRBV24-1 and TRBJ1-5; D unresolved. V dropped 4 bases and J dropped 3 bases, with 6 bases sitting between them. Per germline, CDR1 KGHDR and CDR2 SFDVKD. The CDR3 contains 13 residues. This CDR3 reads CATSEAYNQPQHF. The CDR3 DNA is TGTGCCACCAGTGAAGCGTACAATCAGCCCCAGCATTTT.

V gene TRBV6-5 combines with J gene TRBJ1-2; TRBD1 might be the D (5 bases). The CDR3 has 15 amino acids. Germline V gene sequence: CDR1 MNHEY, CDR2 SVGAGI. The V and J ends lost 0 bases and 4 bases respectively, with 12 bases between them. This CDR3 reads CASSYSVGLSYGYTF. CDR3 DNA sequence: TGTGCCAGCAGTTACTCGGTGGGGCTTAGCTATGGCTACACCTTC.

The chain has TRBV19 and TRBJ2-2, with 7 bases lining up with TRBD1. Germline lookup yields CDR1 LNHDA and CDR2 SQIVND (reference sequence). Unmatched junction bases numbered 3, after V lost 2 bases and J lost 3 bases. The CDR3 length is 15 residues. The CDR3 DNA follows: TGTGCCAGTAGTATATCTCAGGGGGACACCGGGGAGCTGTTTTTT. The encoded protein is CASSISQGDTGELFF.

The chain couples TRBV11-3 to TRBJ2-5; TRBD1 matches at 7 bases. CDR1 is SGHNT and CDR2 is YENEEA in the germline V gene. The CDR3 sequence is 13 residues long. Trimming took 3 bases from V and 3 from J; bases not matched to a gene: 1. The CDR3 DNA is TGTGCCAGCAGCTTCGGGACAGAAGAGACCCAGTACTTC. Protein: CASSFGTEETQYF.

This clone was seen once. The V call is TRBV6-5, the J call TRBJ2-2, with D possibly matching TRBD1 (6 bases). V lost 2 bases to trimming and J lost 0 bases, with 10 bases between them. CDR3 length equals 16 residues. From germline, CDR1 is MNHEY and CDR2 SVGAGI. CDR3 in amino acids: CASSYGQTSNTGELFF. The CDR3 DNA is TGTGCCAGCAGTTACGGACAGACCTCGAACACCGGGGAGCTGTTTTTT.

This rearrangement joins TRBV4-1 to TRBJ1-2; TRBD1 is a possible D gene (6 bases). Trimming left V 5 bases short and J 4 bases short, with 14 bases between. From germline, CDR1 is MGHRA and CDR2 YSYEKL. The CDR3 length is 14 residues. The DNA for the CDR3 is TGCGCCAGCAGCAAGGGCGACAGGACCTATGGCTACACCTTC. Translated, it gives CASSKGDRTYGYTF.